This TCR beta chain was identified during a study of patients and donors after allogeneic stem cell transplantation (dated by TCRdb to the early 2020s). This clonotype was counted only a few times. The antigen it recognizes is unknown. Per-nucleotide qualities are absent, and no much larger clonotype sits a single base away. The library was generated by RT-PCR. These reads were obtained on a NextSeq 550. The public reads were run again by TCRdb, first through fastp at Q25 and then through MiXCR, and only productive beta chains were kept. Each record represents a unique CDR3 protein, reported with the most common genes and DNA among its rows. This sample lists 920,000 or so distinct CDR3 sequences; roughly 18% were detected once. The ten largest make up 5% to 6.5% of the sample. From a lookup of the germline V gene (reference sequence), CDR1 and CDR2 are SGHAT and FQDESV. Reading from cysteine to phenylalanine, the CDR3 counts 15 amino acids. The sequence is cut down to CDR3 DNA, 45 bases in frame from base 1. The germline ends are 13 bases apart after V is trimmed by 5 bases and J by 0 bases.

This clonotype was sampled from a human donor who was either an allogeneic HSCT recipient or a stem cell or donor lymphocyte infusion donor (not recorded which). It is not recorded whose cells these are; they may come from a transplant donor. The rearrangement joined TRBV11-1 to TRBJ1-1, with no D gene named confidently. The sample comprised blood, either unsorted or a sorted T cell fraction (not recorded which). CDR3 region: CASSPTRGMNTEAFF. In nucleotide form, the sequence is TGTGCCAGCAGCCCTACACGGGGTATGAACACTGAAGCTTTCTTT.